One and the same sample provided the 23 T cell receptor beta chains below, sequenced in a study of blood T cell repertoires in COVID-19. Generated by immunoSEQ multiplex PCR, the TCRdb table keeps only in-frame clones and is missing some. The profile shows 200,000 to 250,000 clones, roughly 86% of them singletons. The sequenced material came from PBMCs or T cells enriched from blood (not recorded which). The origin of the receptors is a woman in her 50s who had recovered from COVID-19.

The gene calls are TRBV5-1 and TRBJ2-6; D gene unclear. The CDR3 length is 16 residues. CDR1 is SGHRS, CDR2 YFSETQ, per germline. V was pared by 0 bases and J by 0 bases, with 7 bases between. The CDR3 loop is CASSLGQTSGANVLTF. The CDR3 DNA reads TGCGCCAGCAGCTTGGGACAAACCTCTGGGGCCAACGTCCTGACTTTC.

The DNA for the CDR3 is TGTGCCAGCAGTGATCGCTACGAGCAGTACTTC. Its protein product is CASSDRYEQYF. V is TRBV6-1 and J is TRBJ2-7; D is ambiguous. The V end was cut by 3 bases, the J end by 3 bases, with 3 bases between. This CDR3 has 11 amino acids. The germline V gene encodes CDR1 MNHNS and CDR2 SASEGT.

The CDR3 region has the DNA TGTGCCAGCAGTCCAAAATCAGACACTGAAGCTTTCTTT. It is translated as CASSPKSDTEAFF. The genes are TRBV27 and TRBJ1-1; D is unclear. CDR1 and CDR2 (germline): MNHEY, SMNVEV (reference sequence). Trimming took off 5 bases at V and 3 bases at J, with 10 bases between the two ends. This CDR3 region has 13 residues.

The chain couples TRBV1 to TRBJ2-7; TRBD2 reflects the table's D call only, with no check against the DNA. TRBV1 is described as a pseudogene. The CDR3 consists of 18 residues. In DNA, the CDR3 is TGCACCAGCAGCCCACAAGGTAGGCCGGCTAGGAGCTCCTACGAGCAGTACTTC. Translation gives CTSSPQGRPARSSYEQYF.

The chain joins TRBV4-1 to TRBJ1-2; TRBD1 aligns across 7 bases. Germline V gene data show CDR1 as MGHRA and CDR2 as YSYEKL. The CDR3 has 14 residues. After removal of 4 bases from V and 1 base from J, the junction contained 3 bases not matched to a gene. CDR3 DNA sequence: TGCGCCAGCAGCCCGGACAGGCTTAACTATGGCTACACCTTC. Its protein is CASSPDRLNYGYTF.

CDR3: CASSQGPSAGGADEQFF. The CDR3 region has the DNA TGCGCCAGCAGCCAAGGCCCAAGCGCGGGGGGGGCCGATGAGCAGTTCTTC. The chain couples TRBV4-1 to TRBJ2-1; 9 bases align to TRBD2. V dropped 1 base and J dropped 8; count of bases not matched to a gene: 12. Germline CDR1 MGHRA, CDR2 YSYEKL. The CDR3 sequence is 17 residues long.

V and J are TRBV7-9 and TRBJ2-7; 11 bases agree with TRBD2. CDR3 length: 16 amino acids. The J segment lost 3 bases and the V segment lost 5 bases, leaving 9 bases of the junction unmatched. Germline-derived CDR1 and CDR2 are SEHNR and FQNEAQ (reference sequence). The DNA of the CDR3 is TGTGCCAGCAGCACGGGGACTAGCGGTTTCTACTACGAGCAGTACTTC. It translates to CASSTGTSGFYYEQYF.

The chain links TRBV6-5 to TRBJ1-5, with 8 bases that match TRBD1. Germline CDR1 and CDR2: MNHEY and SVGAGI. The CDR3 is 15 amino acids. Losses at the gene ends were 2 bases for V and 4 bases for J; bases not matched to a gene: 4. The CDR3 is CASSYAGGKNQPQHF. Here the CDR3 DNA reads TGTGCCAGCAGTTACGCAGGGGGCAAGAATCAGCCCCAGCATTTT.

Regarding this clone: Other DNA sequences within the sample encode an identical CDR3. The chain couples TRBV19 to TRBJ2-7, with D maybe TRBD1 (7 bases). The CDR3 extends over 15 amino acids. From germline, CDR1 is LNHDA and CDR2 SQIVND (reference sequence). The V and J ends lost 2 bases and 3 bases respectively, with 14 bases between them. The CDR3 region is CASSILAGGNYEQYF. Written as DNA, the CDR3 is TGTGCCAGTAGTATATTGGCAGGGGGGAACTACGAGCAGTACTTC.

The genes are TRBV6-1 and TRBJ2-2, with D perhaps TRBD1 (6 bases). The CDR3 has 16 residues. Trimming left V 4 bases short and J 1 base short, with 13 bases between. Germline assignment: CDR1 MNHNS and CDR2 SASEGT. CDR3 region: CASSVGLGGNTGELFF. The DNA of the CDR3 is TGTGCCAGCAGTGTGGGATTAGGGGGGAACACCGGGGAGCTGTTTTTT.

This clone appeared a single time. The V gene is TRBV6-5, the J gene TRBJ1-6, with 9 bases fitting TRBD1. CDR1 MNHEY and CDR2 SVGAGI come from the germline V gene. J gave up 7 bases and V 5 bases, and 6 bases lay outside the gene matches. This CDR3 comprises 15 residues. Here the CDR3 reads CASSLQGAYNSPLHF. The CDR3 bases are TGTGCCAGCAGTCTACAGGGGGCATACAATTCACCCCTCCACTTT.

The chain couples TRBV4-3 to TRBJ1-5; no clear D gene. Germline CDR1 reads LGHNA; CDR2 reads YSLEER. Trimming took off 0 bases at V and 2 bases at J, with 5 bases between the two ends. CDR3 length: 14 residues. The CDR3 region has the DNA TGCGCCAGCAGCCAAGAGAGGGGCAATCAGCCCCAGCATTTT. It codes for CASSQERGNQPQHF.

The chain links TRBV10-1 to TRBJ2-1, with D possibly being TRBD1 (6 bases). The CDR3 consists of 15 residues. Germline CDR1 reads WNHNN; CDR2 reads SYGVQD (reference sequence). V was clipped by 5 bases and J by 2 bases, with 13 bases between them. The CDR3 coding sequence is TGCGCCAGCAGTCGGACAGCTCAGGCCTACAATGAGCAGTTCTTC. Residues: CASSRTAQAYNEQFF.

The CDR3 DNA is TGTGCAAGTCGCTTTGAGGACCGGGGGGGCCCAGATACGCAGTATTTT. It codes for CASRFEDRGGPDTQYF. The chain employs TRBV12-2 and TRBJ2-3; the listed D gene, TRBD2, was not tested against the DNA. TRBV12-2 is deemed a pseudogene. The CDR3 covers 16 residues.

In its sample, this clone was seen a few times. The chain combines TRBV6-2 or TRBV6-3 with TRBJ1-6, with a tentative D call TRBD1 (6 bases). Per the germline V gene, CDR1 is MNHEY and CDR2 is SVGEGT. The CDR3 consists of 15 residues. Deletions cut 5 bases from V and 9 bases from J, with 17 bases between. CDR3 bases: TGTGCCAGCAGTACCCACCGGGACACTTCTTCACCCCTCCACTTT. It yields the protein CASSTHRDTSSPLHF.

The chain recombines TRBV2 with TRBJ2-1, with 8 positions matching TRBD2. Germline CDR1 and CDR2: SNHLY and FYNNEI. Unmatched junction bases numbered 12, after V lost 2 bases and J lost 3 bases. This CDR3 spans 18 amino acids. DNA of the CDR3: TGTGCCAGCAGTGAATCTCGTAGGGGAGCGGGGGTCTACAATGAGCAGTTCTTC. Translating it yields CASSESRRGAGVYNEQFF.

The rearrangement joins TRBV9 to TRBJ2-3, with TRBD2 as a possible D gene (6 bases). Germline CDR1 SGDLS, CDR2 YYNGEE. The CDR3 covers 14 residues. V lost 0 bases, J lost 1 base, and 6 bases lay in between. The CDR3 sequence is CASSVASGTDTQYF. DNA of the CDR3: TGTGCCAGCAGCGTAGCTAGCGGCACAGATACGCAGTATTTT.

The CDR3 spells CASSYRGGASPLHF. CDR3 nucleotides: TGTGCCAGCAGTTACCGTGGGGGGGCGTCACCCCTCCACTTT. The V gene is TRBV6-5, the J gene TRBJ1-6; tentatively, D is TRBD1 (6 bases). The germline V and J ends were trimmed by 2 bases and 10 bases, with 12 bases remaining between them. This CDR3 is built from 14 residues. The germline V gene has CDR1 MNHEY and CDR2 SVGAGI.

The sample holds one count of this clone. The rearrangement links TRBV5-1 to TRBJ1-1; a weak D match, TRBD1 (5 bases). Trimming took off 3 bases at V and 0 bases at J, with 12 bases between the two ends. The CDR3 is 15 amino acids. CDR1 is SGHRS and CDR2 is YFSETQ in the germline V gene. CDR3 residues: CASSSLGHLNTEAFF. CDR3 DNA: TGCGCCAGCAGCTCCCTAGGACATCTGAACACTGAAGCTTTCTTT.

The chain employs TRBV6-5 and TRBJ1-6; D unclear. This CDR3 region has 16 residues. The germline V and J ends were trimmed by 2 bases and 0 bases, with 8 bases remaining between them. From germline, CDR1 is MNHEY and CDR2 SVGAGI. The CDR3 loop is CASSYLPSSYNSPLHF. The CDR3 DNA reads as TGTGCCAGCAGTTACCTACCGAGCTCCTATAATTCACCCCTCCACTTT.

The chain couples TRBV7-8 to TRBJ1-1, with a possible D match to TRBD1 (6 bases). The CDR3 has 14 amino acids. The germline gives CDR1 SGHVS, CDR2 FQNEAQ. Between the trimmed V and J ends, which lost 5 bases and 4 bases, there was a span of 14 bases. The CDR3 DNA reads TGTGCCAGCAGCCCAGGGGCGGGGGGCACTGAAGCTTTCTTT. Protein: CASSPGAGGTEAFF. Full variable domain (remainder filled in from reference TRBV7-8 and TRBJ1-1): GAGVSQSPRYKVAKRGQDVALRCDPISGHVSLFWYQQALGQGPEFLTYFQNEAQLDKSGLPSDRFFAERPEGSVSTLKIQRTQQEDSAVYLCASSPGAGGTEAFFGQGTRLTVV.

The rearrangement uses TRBV20-1 and TRBJ2-5; the D gene is possibly TRBD1 (5 bases). V lost 3 bases and J 4 bases, leaving 12 bases between the germline ends. Germline loops: CDR1 DFQATT, CDR2 SNEGSKA (reference sequence). CDR3 length: 13 residues. CDR3 amino acids: CSASLGPGETQYF. CDR3 nucleotide sequence: TGCAGTGCTAGTCTGGGGCCCGGAGAGACCCAGTACTTC.

The chain is built from TRBV7-2 and TRBJ1-3, with 7 bases aligning to TRBD1. The J segment lost 2 bases and the V segment lost 5 bases, leaving 6 bases of the junction unmatched. The CDR3 is 15 residues long. Per the germline V gene, CDR1 is SGHTA and CDR2 is FQGNSA. CDR3 sequence: CASSTRGDTGNTIYF. Written as DNA, the CDR3 is TGTGCCAGCAGCACCAGGGGGGATACTGGAAACACCATATATTTT.